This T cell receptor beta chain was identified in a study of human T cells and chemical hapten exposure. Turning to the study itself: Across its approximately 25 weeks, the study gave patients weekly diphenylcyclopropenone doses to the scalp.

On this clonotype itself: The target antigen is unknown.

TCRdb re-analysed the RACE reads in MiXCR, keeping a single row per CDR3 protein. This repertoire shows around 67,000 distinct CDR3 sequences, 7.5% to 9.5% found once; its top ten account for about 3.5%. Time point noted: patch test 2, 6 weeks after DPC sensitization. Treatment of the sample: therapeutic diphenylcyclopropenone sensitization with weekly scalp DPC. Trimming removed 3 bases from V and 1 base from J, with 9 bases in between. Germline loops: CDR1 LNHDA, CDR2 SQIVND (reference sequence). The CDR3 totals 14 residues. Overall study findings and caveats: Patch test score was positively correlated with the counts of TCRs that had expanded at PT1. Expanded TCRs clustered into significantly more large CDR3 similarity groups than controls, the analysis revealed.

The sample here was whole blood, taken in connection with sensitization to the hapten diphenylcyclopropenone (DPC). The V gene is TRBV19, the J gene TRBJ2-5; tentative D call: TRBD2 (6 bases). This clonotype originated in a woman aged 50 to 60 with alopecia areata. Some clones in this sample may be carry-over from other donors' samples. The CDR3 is CASSIGSAQETQYF. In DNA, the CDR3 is TGTGCCAGTAGTATCGGGAGCGCCCAAGAGACCCAGTACTTC.